One T cell receptor (beta chain) is described in this entry. What it binds is unknown. The junction differs from germline at one of its ends, possibly a read error. This sample's TCRbeta library carried unique molecular identifier barcodes. MiXCR was run by TCRdb on the PCR reads, yielding one entry per CDR3 protein. Of about 110,000 distinct CDR3 sequences listed, around 6.4% were seen once; the top ten hold roughly 20%. This entry comes from a study of T-cell reconstitution after alpha-beta-depleted transplantation in children. Study-wide results and caveats: It was reported that alpha-beta T cells came from several hundred expanded graft clones (about two months after transplant). Surviving recipient T cells and thymic progenitors produced the high day-60 TCRbeta diversity seen in some patients. Counts and diversity of T cells one year after transplant came mostly from newly produced T cells.

This CDR3 region has 14 residues. Germline CDR1 reads LNHDA; CDR2 reads SQIVND (reference sequence). The chain carries TRBV19 and TRBJ1-5, with 8 bases identical to TRBD1. The material was PBMCs, mostly from graft donor cells, obtained 360 days after TCRalphabeta/CD19-depleted stem cell transplant. The clonotype originates from a male patient aged 2 to 9 who had a stem cell transplant for acute lymphoblastic leukemia, so the T cells may come from the graft donor. The CDR3 DNA sequence: TGTGCCAGTACCGACAGGGGTAGCCATCAGCCCCAGCATTTT. Residues: CASTDRGSHQPQHF.